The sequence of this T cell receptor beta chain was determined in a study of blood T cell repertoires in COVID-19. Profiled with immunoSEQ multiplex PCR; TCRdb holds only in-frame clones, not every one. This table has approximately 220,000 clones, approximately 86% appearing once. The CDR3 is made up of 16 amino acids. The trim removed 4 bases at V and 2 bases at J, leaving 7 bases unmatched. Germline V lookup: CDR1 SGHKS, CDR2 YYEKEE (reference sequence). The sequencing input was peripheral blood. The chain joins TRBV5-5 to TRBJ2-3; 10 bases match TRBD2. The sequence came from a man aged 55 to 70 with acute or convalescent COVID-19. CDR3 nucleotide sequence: TGTGCCAGCAGCGCGAGGGGGACTAGCGCCACAGATACGCAGTATTTT. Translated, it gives CASSARGTSATDTQYF.